This entry concerns a single TCR beta chain. Libraries were prepared by immunoSEQ multiplex PCR; TCRdb keeps only in-frame clonotypes and omits some of them. The sample has about 73,000 clones; 95% to 98% are singletons. The data originate from a study of Tregs in tolerant kidney transplant recipients. CDR1 is MNHEY and CDR2 is SVGAGI in the germline V gene. The CDR3 loop spans 13 amino acids. With 5 bases removed from V and 4 bases from J, the gap between germline ends came to 11 bases. This sequence originates from a human donor who received a combined kidney and bone marrow transplant. The sequences come from CD4+ T cells from blood, collected before the transplant. This chain links TRBV6-5 with TRBJ1-2, with D tentatively TRBD1 (5 bases). The CDR3 is CASSLRQTYGYTF. The CDR3 region has the DNA TGTGCCAGCAGTCTCCGACAGACCTATGGCTACACCTTC.